This T cell receptor (beta chain) was retrieved from a study of cytomegalovirus exposure and HLA in healthy donors. Overall study findings and caveats: The tendency of first-cohort TCR clusters to co-occur in the roughly 120 validation repertoires was the finding of a later analysis. CMV antigen specificity of a few CMV-associated chains was confirmed in vitro. Some TCR beta chains (about 180 of them) were listed as cytomegalovirus-associated.

Germline V gene lookup returns CDR1 SGHAT and CDR2 FQNNGV. The CDR3 has 16 amino acids. J was trimmed by 4 bases and V by 2 bases; bases with no gene match: 8. Separation from the 666-subject first cohort characterized the roughly 130-subject validation cohort, to which the donors belonged. TCRdb's table, derived via immunoSEQ multiplex PCR, lists solely in-frame clones and lacks some. The table lists approximately 90,000 clones, roughly 92% of them singletons. In this sample, this clone turned up a few times. Its target is not known. The chain links TRBV11-2 to TRBJ2-1, with 7 bases matching TRBD1. The receptor was derived from a woman aged 30 to 39 in good health and CMV-seropositive. Material: PBMCs. CDR3 in amino acids: CASSLSRDSFYNEQFF. The CDR3 DNA reads as TGTGCCAGCAGCTTATCCCGGGACAGCTTTTACAATGAGCAGTTCTTC. The variable domain in full, with the rest retrieved from reference TRBV11-2 and TRBJ2-1, is EAGVAQSPRYKIIEKRQSVAFWCNPISGHATLYWYQQILGQGPKLLIQFQNNGVVDDSQLPKDRFSAERLKGVDSTLKIQPAKLEDSAVYLCASSLSRDSFYNEQFFGPGTRLTVL.